The present T cell receptor (beta chain) was sequenced within a study of PD-1 blockade in classical Hodgkin lymphoma. Study results and caveats: Excluded were patients who started nivolumab under 1 year after ASCT, a group that had lower diversity. Causes of the repertoire differences remain undefined, possibly disease activity or prior therapy. Before treatment, TCR diversity in newly diagnosed patients was reportedly lower than in healthy donors.

No patient escaped relapse after autologous stem cell transplantation, and brentuximab vedotin exposure varied. Complete response, partial response or progressive disease was each patient's best response. With regard to this clone: The antigen is undetermined.

Trimming stripped 0 bases from V and 0 bases from J, with 21 bases between. The CDR3 spans 21 residues. Germline CDR1 reads LGHNA; CDR2 reads YSLEER. TCRdb keeps only in-frame clones here, not all; method: immunoSEQ multiplex PCR. The sample carries some 25,000 clones, roughly four fifths recorded once. The material sequenced was peripheral blood mononuclear cells (PBMCs), taken before the second cycle of nivolumab. The rearrangement uses TRBV4-3 and TRBJ2-6, with a tentative D call TRBD1 (5 bases). This TCR derives from a human donor with classical Hodgkin lymphoma. The chain's CDR3 is CASSQENGRAGISSGANVLTF. DNA of the CDR3: TGCGCCAGCAGCCAAGAAAACGGCAGGGCCGGTATTAGCTCTGGGGCCAACGTCCTGACTTTC.